These 13 T cell receptor beta chains were sequenced from one sample in a study of blood T cells in healthy people across ages. With a J-beta primer mix and a sample-barcoded 5' primer, a second PCR ran about 7 to 12 cycles. MiXCR was run by TCRdb on the 5' RACE reads, yielding one entry per CDR3 protein. The data contain around 1.5 million distinct CDR3 sequences, about 43% of them singletons. Material: blood. These receptors all stem from a woman aged 18-35 years in good health.

The chain recombines TRBV27 with TRBJ2-5, with 8 bases lining up with TRBD2. TRBJ2-7 explains the end of the DNA better; the J call may be wrong. The CDR3 consists of 13 residues. Germline CDR1 and CDR2: MNHEY and SMNVEV (reference sequence). The CDR3, as DNA: TGTGCCAGCAGTAGCGGGAGTCTCGGCGAGCAGTACTTC. It encodes CASSSGSLGEQYF.

This clonotype was observed a handful of times. The chain joins TRBV7-2 to TRBJ2-7; D is possibly TRBD1 or TRBD2 (5 bases each). The ends were cut back, 5 bases at V and 0 bases at J, with 11 bases in the middle. This CDR3 has 14 amino acids. Germline CDR1 SGHTA, CDR2 FQGNSA. This CDR3 is CASSLPGGSYEQYF. In DNA, the CDR3 is TGTGCCAGCAGCCTCCCTGGGGGCTCCTACGAGCAGTACTTC. Full variable domain (rest looked up from reference TRBV7-2 and TRBJ2-7): GAGVSQSPSNKVTEKGKDVELRCDPISGHTALYWYRQSLGQGLEFLIYFQGNSAPDKSGLPSDRFSAERTGGSVSTLTIQRTQQEDSAVYLCASSLPGGSYEQYFGPGTRLTVT.

The V call is TRBV2, the J call TRBJ2-7; perhaps TRBD1 as D (6 bases). V gave up 5 bases and J gave up 6 bases, with 17 bases separating them. Per germline, CDR1 SNHLY and CDR2 FYNNEI. The CDR3 runs to 14 residues. The CDR3 protein is CASSWTDPTSEQYF. The CDR3 nucleotides read TGTGCCAGCAGTTGGACAGATCCTACGAGCGAGCAGTACTTC.

V gene TRBV2 combines with J gene TRBJ2-1, with 9 bases fitting TRBD2. CDR1 SNHLY and CDR2 FYNNEI come from the germline V gene. The CDR3 is 14 residues long. V gave up 6 bases and J gave up 8 bases; unmatched junction bases: 8. CDR3 DNA: TGTGCCAGCAGGGTGGCTAGCGGGATCGATGAGCAGTTCTTC. This translates into CASRVASGIDEQFF.

J is TRBJ2-1 and V is TRBV7-3, with 8 bases matching TRBD1. Germline V gene lookup returns CDR1 SGHTA and CDR2 FQGTGA. J gave up 13 bases and V 3 bases, and 8 bases lay outside the gene matches. This CDR3 has 13 amino acids. Here the CDR3 DNA reads TGTGCCAGCAGCTTCACAGGGGGAGAGACCCAGTTCTTC. Its protein is CASSFTGGETQFF.

The chain couples TRBV28 to TRBJ2-7; 7 nucleotides line up with TRBD1. Per germline, CDR1 MDHEN and CDR2 SYDVKM. With V trimmed by 5 bases and J by 0 bases, 7 bases remained unmatched. The length of the CDR3 is 15 residues. The CDR3 nucleotides read TGTGCCAGCAGTGCGCCGGGACAGACCTCCTACGAGCAGTACTTC. Amino acids: CASSAPGQTSYEQYF.

This clonotype has only a few counts. The chain employs TRBV28 and TRBJ2-2, with no clear D. The V and J ends lost 6 bases and 5 bases respectively, with 13 bases between them. In germline, CDR1 is MDHEN, CDR2 SYDVKM. There are 14 residues in the CDR3. This chain's CDR3 is CASRPQYRTGELFF. The CDR3 DNA sequence: TGTGCCAGCAGACCCCAATACAGAACCGGGGAGCTGTTTTTT.

The chain links TRBV6-6 to TRBJ1-1; the D gene is possibly TRBD1 (5 bases). Germline loops: CDR1 MNHNY, CDR2 SVGAGI (reference sequence). The CDR3 sequence is 13 residues long. Trimming cost V 5 bases and J 7 bases, with 14 bases left between them. The CDR3 loop reads CASSKGPGDEAFF. DNA for the CDR3: TGTGCCAGCAGTAAGGGACCGGGAGATGAAGCTTTCTTT.

The rearrangement uses TRBV2 and TRBJ2-1; 8 bases are shared with TRBD1. V was pared by 4 bases and J by 7 bases, with 3 bases of the junction left unmatched. Germline V gives CDR1 SNHLY, CDR2 FYNNEI. The CDR3 spans 13 residues. CDR3 sequence reads: CASSARGLNEQFF. As DNA, the CDR3 is TGTGCCAGCAGTGCCAGGGGGCTGAATGAGCAGTTCTTC.

This clonotype was seen only a few times. The chain is built from TRBV4-1 and TRBJ2-5, with TRBD1 as a possible D gene (6 bases). The CDR3 has 14 residues. Germline V gene data show CDR1 as MGHRA and CDR2 as YSYEKL. The V and J ends lost 0 bases and 9 bases respectively, with 14 bases between them. Here the CDR3 reads CASSQDGTIGAQYF. In DNA form, the CDR3 reads TGCGCCAGCAGCCAAGATGGGACAATCGGGGCCCAGTACTTC.

This clonotype was detected only a few times. V and J are TRBV4-1 and TRBJ2-5, with TRBD2 as a possible D gene (8 bases). Germline V gives CDR1 MGHRA, CDR2 YSYEKL. This CDR3 has 17 residues. Deletions cut 6 bases from V and 2 bases from J, with 22 bases between. The DNA for the CDR3 is TGCGCCAGCAGTCAGGGGGAGGCGGGGGGCCGACAAGAGACCCAGTACTTC. Translating gives CASSQGEAGGRQETQYF.

This chain links TRBV29-1 with TRBJ2-2; D is ambiguous. Germline V lookup: CDR1 SQVTM, CDR2 ANQGSEA. V lost 7 bases, J lost 4 bases, and 7 bases lay in between. The CDR3 is 11 amino acids. DNA for the CDR3: TGCAGCGGGAGTGGCACCGGGGAGCTGTTTTTT. It yields the protein CSGSGTGELFF.

The gene calls are TRBV2 and TRBJ2-5, with 9 bases lining up with TRBD1. The V and J ends lost 7 bases and 8 bases, in that order; junction bases with no gene match: 8. The CDR3 covers 13 residues. Germline assignment: CDR1 SNHLY and CDR2 FYNNEI. This chain's CDR3 is CASTMGQGGTQYF. CDR3 DNA: TGTGCCAGCACGATGGGACAGGGAGGTACCCAGTACTTC.